The entry below gives a single T cell receptor beta chain sequence along with its context. Its target is not known. Per germline, CDR1 SGHRS and CDR2 YFSETQ. V lost 0 bases to trimming and J lost 4 bases, with 10 bases between them. CDR3 length equals 14 residues. The study ran its PCR with 60 Vbeta and 13 Jbeta primers. Produced via immunoSEQ multiplex PCR; TCRdb's table is partial and in-frame only. The table records 110,000 to 150,000 clones, about 85% of them present only once. The entry originates in a study of cytomegalovirus exposure and HLA in healthy donors. Study-level results: CMV serostatus was the only recorded immune exposure for donors. In an earlier analysis, productive rearrangement rates for most beta V segments clustered near 87% or 30%.

This sequence joins TRBV5-1 and TRBJ1-2; D is possibly TRBD1 (6 bases). The receptor was isolated from a female donor in good health and CMV-seronegative. What was sequenced was PBMCs. The CDR3 region is CASSLEGGRYGYTF. Written as DNA, the CDR3 is TGCGCCAGCAGCTTGGAAGGGGGACGCTATGGCTACACCTTC.